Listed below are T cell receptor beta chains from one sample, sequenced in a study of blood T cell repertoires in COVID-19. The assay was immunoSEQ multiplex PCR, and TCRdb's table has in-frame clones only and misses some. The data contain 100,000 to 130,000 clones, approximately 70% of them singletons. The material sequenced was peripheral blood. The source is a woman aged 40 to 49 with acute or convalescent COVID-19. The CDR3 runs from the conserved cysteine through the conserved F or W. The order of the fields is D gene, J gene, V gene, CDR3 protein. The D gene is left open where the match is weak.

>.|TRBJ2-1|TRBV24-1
CATSDLRTYNEQFF
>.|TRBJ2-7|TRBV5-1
CASSLDAGSAYEQYF
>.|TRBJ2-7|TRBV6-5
CASNSGGQRYEQYF
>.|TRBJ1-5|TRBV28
CASAGSNQPQHF
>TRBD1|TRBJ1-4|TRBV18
CASSPRQGMDATNEKLFF
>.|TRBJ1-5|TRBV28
CASSLPQGNNQPQHF
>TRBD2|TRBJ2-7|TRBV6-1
CASTVAGSSYEQYF
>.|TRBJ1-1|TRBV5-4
CASLDGGGMNTEAFF
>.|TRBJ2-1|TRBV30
CAWKGGPAREQFF
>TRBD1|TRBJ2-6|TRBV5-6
CASSPGTDSGANVLTF
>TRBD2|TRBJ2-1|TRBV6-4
CASSVVAGGEQFF
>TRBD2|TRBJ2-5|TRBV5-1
CASSLDGLLAGVKTQYF
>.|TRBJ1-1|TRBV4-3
CASSQDYVNTEAFF
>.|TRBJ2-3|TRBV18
CASSLQGMFTDTQYF
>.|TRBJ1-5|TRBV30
CAWSQGPGNQPQHF
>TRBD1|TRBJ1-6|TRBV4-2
CASSQGQGAGSPLHF
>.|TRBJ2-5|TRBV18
CASSGQSYQETQYF
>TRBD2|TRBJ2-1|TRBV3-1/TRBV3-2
CASSSYSGAEFEQFF
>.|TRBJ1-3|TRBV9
CASSVAARDTLRSGNTIYF
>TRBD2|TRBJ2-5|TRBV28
CASSPLRGGLQETQYF
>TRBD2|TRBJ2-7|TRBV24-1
CATSNSGGYEQYF
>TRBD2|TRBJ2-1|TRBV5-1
CASSPTSGGPNEQFF
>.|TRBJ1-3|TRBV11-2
CASSSGITGNTIYF
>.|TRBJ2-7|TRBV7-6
CASSSWTEGTYEQYF
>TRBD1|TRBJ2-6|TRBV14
CASSQVGTGVSGANVLTF
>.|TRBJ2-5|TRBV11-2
CASSLARSSGETQYF
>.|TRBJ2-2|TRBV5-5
CASSFGLASNTGELFF
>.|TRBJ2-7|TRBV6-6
CATSPGTTYYEQYF
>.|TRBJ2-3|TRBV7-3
CASSFRQGTDTQYF
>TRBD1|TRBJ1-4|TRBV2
CASSGQGVGEKLFF
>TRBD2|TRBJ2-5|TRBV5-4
CASRQRGGRETQYF
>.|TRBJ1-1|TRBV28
CASSLYRAENTEAFF
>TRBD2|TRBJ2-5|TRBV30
CAWRATSGGQGTQYF
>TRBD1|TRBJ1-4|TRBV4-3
CASSQAGTGVEKLFF
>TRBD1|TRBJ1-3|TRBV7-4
CASSPPRQGGQRTYSGNTIYF
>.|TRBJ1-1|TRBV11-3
CASSFNRNTEAFF
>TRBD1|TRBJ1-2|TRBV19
CASRSRDRQYYGYTF
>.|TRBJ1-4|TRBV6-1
CASSEFRTAHEKLFF
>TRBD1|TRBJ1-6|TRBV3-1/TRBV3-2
CASSQVTSGQGLPNSPLHF
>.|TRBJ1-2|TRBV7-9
CASSFPQTYYGYTF
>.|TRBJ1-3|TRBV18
CASSPEGSGNTIYF
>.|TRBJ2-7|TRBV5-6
CASSLYPGREGYEQYF
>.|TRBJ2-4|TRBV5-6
CASQGAKNIQYF
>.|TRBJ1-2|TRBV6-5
CASSRGGAWGYTF
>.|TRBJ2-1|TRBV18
CASSPAAINEQFF
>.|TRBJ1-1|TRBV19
CASSIDAGWNTEAFF
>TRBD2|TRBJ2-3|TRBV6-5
CASSYRTSGGSDTQYF
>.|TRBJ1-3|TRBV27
CASSDGLSGNTIYF
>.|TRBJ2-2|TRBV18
CASSPAENTGELFF
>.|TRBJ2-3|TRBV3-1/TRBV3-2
CASSPIYSGTDTQYF
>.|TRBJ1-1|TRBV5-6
CASSYNQVVGTEAFF
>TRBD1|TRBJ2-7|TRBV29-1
CSVGGTGAEQYF
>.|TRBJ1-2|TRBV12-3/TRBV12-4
CASTTGLYGYTF
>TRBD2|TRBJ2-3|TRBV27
CASSSTSGGLFTDTQYF
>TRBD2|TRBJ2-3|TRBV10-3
CAISEMGAGGPTDTQYF
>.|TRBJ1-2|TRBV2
CASSEGGDLNYGYTF
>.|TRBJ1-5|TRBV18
CASSPPDRYDQPQHF
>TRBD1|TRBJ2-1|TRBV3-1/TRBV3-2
CASSQEGIGRGHYNEQFF
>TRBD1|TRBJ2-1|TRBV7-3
CASSLTGQPGNEQFF